These 18 T cell receptor beta chains originate from one sample sequenced in a study of cytomegalovirus exposure and HLA in healthy donors. Primers included in the PCR were 60 Vbeta and 13 Jbeta primers. Profiled with immunoSEQ multiplex PCR; TCRdb holds only in-frame clones, not every one. The profile shows about 250,000 clones, approximately 70% of them singletons. The sequencing input was PBMCs. These receptors originate from a female donor in good health and CMV-seronegative.

Only a few counts were recorded for this clone. CDR3 sequence (DNA): TGTGCCAGCATACTAACGGGGGGGCGATCTAGCAATGAGCAGTTCTTC. It codes for CASILTGGRSSNEQFF. V gene TRBV2 combines with J gene TRBJ2-1, with 8 positions matching TRBD2. The germline gives CDR1 SNHLY, CDR2 FYNNEI. CDR3 length equals 16 residues. The J segment lost 6 bases and the V segment lost 7 bases, leaving 14 bases of the junction unmatched.

In DNA, the CDR3 is TGTGCCAGCAGCAACCCGGGACAGGGGGACGAGCAGTACTTC. Protein sequence: CASSNPGQGDEQYF. The chain links TRBV7-9 to TRBJ2-5, with 11 bases matching TRBD1. The J call may not be correct, given that the DNA end is closer to TRBJ2-7. Germline V gene lookup returns CDR1 SEHNR and CDR2 FQNEAQ (reference sequence). The CDR3 sequence is 14 residues long.

This clone appeared a few times. The rearrangement links TRBV6-5 to TRBJ2-4; D ambiguous. Germline V gene lookup returns CDR1 MNHEY and CDR2 SVGAGI. The CDR3 has 15 amino acids. V dropped 6 bases and J dropped 2 bases, with 14 bases sitting between them. CDR3 DNA: TGTGCCAGCAGCCCCTCCGCCGGTACCAAAAACATTCAGTACTTC. The encoded protein is CASSPSAGTKNIQYF.

This clone was seen a handful of times. The J gene is TRBJ2-7, the V gene TRBV5-6; 7 bases map to TRBD1. Germline CDR1 and CDR2: SGHDT and YYEEEE. The ends lost 4 bases at V and 3 bases at J; junction bases unmatched: 7. The CDR3 is made up of 14 amino acids. In DNA form, the CDR3 reads TGTGCCAGCAGCCCGATGGGACAGAGCTACGAGCAGTACTTC. It encodes CASSPMGQSYEQYF. Variable domain in full (rest from reference TRBV5-6 and TRBJ2-7): DAGVTQSPTHLIKTRGQQVTLRCSPKSGHDTVSWYQQALGQGPQFIFQYYEEEERQRGNFPDRFSGHQFPNYSSELNVNALLLGDSALYLCASSPMGQSYEQYFGPGTRLTVT.

This chain uses TRBV30 with TRBJ2-3; TRBD2 matches 12 bases. V was clipped by 1 base and J by 0 bases; unmatched bases: 2. The CDR3 covers 16 residues. Per the germline V gene, CDR1 is GTSNPN and CDR2 is SVGIG (reference sequence). In DNA form, the CDR3 reads TGTGCCTGGAGTGGTGGACTAGCGGGAAGCACAGATACGCAGTATTTT. Its protein product is CAWSGGLAGSTDTQYF.

This rearrangement joins TRBV5-4 to TRBJ1-5, with 10 bases fitting TRBD1. V shed 2 bases and J 4 bases; nucleotides not matched to a gene: 6. Germline CDR1 is SGHNT and CDR2 is YYREEE (reference sequence). The CDR3 covers 16 residues. CDR3 loop: CASSFPRDRGNQPQHF. The CDR3 region has the DNA TGTGCCAGCAGCTTCCCCCGGGACAGGGGAAATCAGCCCCAGCATTTT.

The rearrangement links TRBV5-4 to TRBJ1-2, with D unresolved. The CDR3 covers 15 residues. From germline, CDR1 is SGHNT and CDR2 YYREEE (reference sequence). V gave up 0 bases and J gave up 2 bases, with 11 bases separating them. The CDR3 nucleotides read TGTGCCAGCAGCTTGGTGTATTCTTTAAACTATGGCTACACCTTC. It encodes CASSLVYSLNYGYTF.

This clone was seen only a few times. The chain links TRBV12-5 to TRBJ2-1, with 11 bases aligning to TRBD2. This CDR3 comprises 17 residues. Germline loops: CDR1 LGHNT, CDR2 FRNRAP. V lost 6 bases and J lost 7; bases outside the gene matches: 14. The CDR3 nucleotides read TGTGCTAGTGGGGTGACCGGTCTAGCGGGAGGAACGAATGAGCAGTTCTTC. Protein: CASGVTGLAGGTNEQFF.

This clone occurred once. CDR3 nucleotides: TGCAGCGTTGAAGATCCCCAGGCCGTGAACACTGAAGCTTTCTTT. Its translation is CSVEDPQAVNTEAFF. The V and J genes are TRBV29-1 and TRBJ1-1; no firm D call. CDR3 size: 15 residues. Trimming took 0 bases from V and 0 from J, leaving 11 bases between them. Germline V gene lookup returns CDR1 SQVTM and CDR2 ANQGSEA.

The CDR3 sequence: CASSSPGLEINEQFF. For the CDR3, the DNA is TGTGCCAGCAGTTCGCCGGGACTCGAAATCAATGAGCAGTTCTTC. The J gene is TRBJ2-1, the V gene TRBV6-5, with a possible D match to TRBD2 (6 bases). The V gene lost 4 bases and the J gene lost 6 bases, with 16 bases spanning the gap. Per the germline V gene, CDR1 is MNHEY and CDR2 is SVGAGI. The CDR3 has 15 residues.

This clone occurred once. The rearrangement links TRBV28 to TRBJ2-5; 12 nucleotides agree with TRBD2. Germline V lookup: CDR1 MDHEN, CDR2 SYDVKM. V was clipped by 3 bases and J by 5 bases; unmatched bases: 4. The length of the CDR3 is 15 residues. The CDR3 loop is CASSFLTSGRETQYF. As DNA, the CDR3 is TGTGCCAGCAGTTTTCTAACTAGCGGGAGGGAGACCCAGTACTTC.

The rearrangement links TRBV5-1 to TRBJ2-1; TRBD2 agrees at 8 bases. The CDR3 has 13 amino acids. Germline values: CDR1 SGHRS, CDR2 YFSETQ. Trimming cost V 4 bases and J 9 bases; bases outside gene matches: 6. The CDR3 spells CASSHGLAGEQFF. CDR3 coding DNA: TGCGCCAGCAGCCACGGACTAGCCGGTGAGCAGTTCTTC. The whole variable domain, filled in from reference TRBV5-1 and TRBJ2-1, reads KAGVTQTPRYLIKTRGQQVTLSCSPISGHRSVSWYQQTPGQGLQFLFEYFSETQRNKGNFPGRFSGRQFSNSRSEMNVSTLELGDSALYLCASSHGLAGEQFFGPGTRLTVL.

This clone has just a few counts. CDR3: CASSVISGIAGNEQFF. CDR3 nucleotide sequence: TGCGCCAGCAGCGTGATCAGCGGAATAGCGGGGAATGAGCAGTTCTTC. The chain joins TRBV5-1 to TRBJ2-1; 8 bases map to TRBD2. Germline V gene lookup returns CDR1 SGHRS and CDR2 YFSETQ. With 4 bases clipped from V and 7 bases from J, the junction kept 13 bases outside the gene matches. The CDR3 runs 16 residues.

This clone has only one observation. V and J are TRBV9 and TRBJ1-1, with no clear D. There are 12 residues in the CDR3. Germline lookup yields CDR1 SGDLS and CDR2 YYNGEE. Trimming cost V 4 bases and J 4 bases, with 8 bases left between them. The CDR3 bases are TGTGCCAGCAGCTCGGGAGGCACTGAAGCTTTCTTT. This gives the protein CASSSGGTEAFF. Full variable domain (rest looked up from reference TRBV9 and TRBJ1-1): DSGVTQTPKHLITATGQRVTLRCSPRSGDLSVYWYQQSLDQGLQFLIQYYNGEERAKGNILERFSAQQFPDLHSELNLSSLELGDSALYFCASSSGGTEAFFGQGTRLTVV.

The chain combines TRBV7-9 with TRBJ2-7; the D gene is possibly TRBD1 (7 bases). The CDR3 loop spans 13 amino acids. From germline, CDR1 is SEHNR and CDR2 FQNEAQ (reference sequence). With 5 bases removed from V and 5 bases from J, the gap between germline ends came to 13 bases. CDR3 loop: CASSQGGTDEQYF. CDR3 nucleotides: TGTGCCAGCAGCCAAGGGGGGACAGACGAGCAGTACTTC.

The V gene is TRBV5-4, the J gene TRBJ1-1; possibly TRBD1 for D (5 bases). Trimming stripped 4 bases from V and 0 bases from J, with 19 bases between. Germline V gene lookup returns CDR1 SGHNT and CDR2 YYREEE (reference sequence). This CDR3 has 17 amino acids. CDR3 residues: CASSLDWDGGMNTEAFF. The CDR3 nucleotides are TGTGCCAGCAGCCTGGATTGGGACGGAGGGATGAACACTGAAGCTTTCTTT.

This clone was found once. The genes are TRBV6-1 and TRBJ1-5; 7 nucleotides align to TRBD1. V lost 8 bases and J lost 1; bases outside the gene matches: 5. This CDR3 region has 14 residues. CDR1 is MNHNS, CDR2 SASEGT, per germline. CDR3 sequence reads: CASRQGASNQPQHF. The DNA for the CDR3 is TGTGCCAGCCGACAGGGCGCGAGCAATCAGCCCCAGCATTTT.

In its sample, this clone was seen once. V gene TRBV7-9 combines with J gene TRBJ1-4, with D uncertain. V was clipped by 8 bases and J by 4 bases, with 8 bases between them. The germline V gene has CDR1 SEHNR and CDR2 FQNEAQ (reference sequence). The CDR3 is 12 residues long. The CDR3 DNA follows: TGTGCCAGCGGCAGTTATAATGAAAAACTGTTTTTT. Protein: CASGSYNEKLFF.